This T cell receptor (beta chain) emerged from a study of CD8 T cells in Susac syndrome. This clonotype appeared once. A quantity of about 0.5 to 1 ug RNA underwent reverse transcription using random hexamers. TCRdb re-derived calls from the immunoSEQ multiplex PCR reads in MiXCR, one entry per CDR3 protein. The table lists about 150,000 distinct CDR3 sequences, roughly 95% of them singletons, with approximately 0.09% in the top ten. Germline CDR1 reads DFQATT; CDR2 reads SNEGSKA (reference sequence). V was pared by 7 bases and J by 1 base, with 21 bases between. The CDR3 runs to 16 residues. The TCR was taken from a human donor in good health. The sample taken for sequencing was CD4+ T cells from PBMCs. This sequence joins TRBV20-1 and TRBJ2-3; maybe TRBD1 (7 bases). Here the CDR3 reads CSGNPRGRGGTDTQYF. In DNA, the CDR3 is TGCAGTGGTAACCCTAGGGGGCGCGGGGGCACAGATACGCAGTATTTT.